A single sample gave rise to the 24 T cell receptor beta chains below, sequenced in a study of blood T cells in healthy people across ages. Together with a sample-barcoded 5' primer, a J-beta primer mix was included in a second PCR lasting about 7 to 11 cycles. TCRdb re-analysed the 5' RACE reads in MiXCR, keeping a single row per CDR3 protein. The table lists fewer than 800,000 distinct CDR3 sequences, 32% of them singletons. Sequencing was done on a sample of blood. These receptors all come from a woman older than 75 in good health.

This chain uses TRBV20-1 with TRBJ2-4; possibly TRBD2 for D (5 bases). The J call could be wrong; TRBJ2-7 is a better fit for the DNA end. The CDR3 covers 15 residues. Per the germline V gene, CDR1 is DFQATT and CDR2 is SNEGSKA (reference sequence). The CDR3 reads CSAIGVGPGSSEQYF. CDR3 sequence (DNA): TGCAGTGCTATTGGGGTGGGCCCGGGATCGAGCGAGCAGTACTTC.

This clonotype was found many times. For the CDR3, the DNA is TGTGCCAGCAGCCCTCGAGGGCGGACTAACACAGATACGCAGTATTTT. Its translation: CASSPRGRTNTDTQYF. The chain recombines TRBV3-1 with TRBJ2-3, with a possible D match to TRBD2 (6 bases). Trimming removed 4 bases from V and 2 bases from J, with 16 bases in between. Germline CDR1 is LGHDT and CDR2 is YNNKEL (reference sequence). CDR3 size: 16 residues.

This clonotype was observed many times. The gene calls are TRBV20-1 and TRBJ1-2; a weak D match, TRBD1 (5 bases). The germline V gene has CDR1 DFQATT and CDR2 SNEGSKA (reference sequence). Trimming left V 7 bases short and J 4 bases short, with 22 bases between. This CDR3 is 15 amino acids long. The CDR3 loop is CSVTEGPSPLYGYTF. CDR3 sequence (DNA): TGCAGTGTTACCGAGGGGCCCAGCCCGCTCTATGGCTACACCTTC.

This clonotype turned up a few times. V usage is TRBV6-1 and J usage is TRBJ1-1; D perhaps matches TRBD1 (6 bases). This CDR3 has 14 amino acids. The V and J ends lost 6 bases and 2 bases respectively, with 13 bases between them. Germline CDR1 MNHNS, CDR2 SASEGT. The CDR3 DNA reads TGTGCCAGCAGCGTCCACAGGGATAACACTGAAGCTTTCTTT. It encodes CASSVHRDNTEAFF.

This clonotype was counted once. A much bigger clone sits one base away, suggesting this may be a read error. This chain links TRBV7-6 with TRBJ2-1; the match to TRBD1 covers 8 bases. CDR1 and CDR2 from the germline V gene are SGHVS and FNYEAQ. The CDR3 is 15 amino acids. In DNA, the CDR3 is TGTGTCAGCAGCTTAGAGACAGGGGCCTACAATGAGCAGTTCTTC. This sequence encodes CVSSLETGAYNEQFF.

This clonotype was seen repeatedly, ten times or more. The chain joins TRBV20-1 to TRBJ2-1; maybe TRBD1 (6 bases). V was trimmed by 6 bases and J by 2 bases, leaving 11 bases between them. The CDR3 is 13 residues long. The germline CDR1 and CDR2 sequences are DFQATT and SNEGSKA (reference sequence). CDR3 amino acids: CSATQGPYNEQFF. The CDR3 DNA reads TGCAGTGCCACACAGGGACCCTACAATGAGCAGTTCTTC.

The V and J genes are TRBV10-1 and TRBJ2-7; the D is unclear. This CDR3 is 16 amino acids long. Trimming took off 4 bases at V and 1 base at J, with 17 bases between the two ends. Germline CDR1 reads WNHNN; CDR2 reads SYGVQD (reference sequence). CDR3 nucleotides: TGCGCCAGCAGTGCACGCCTCGACTCGGAATCCTACGAGCAGTACTTC. Translating it yields CASSARLDSESYEQYF.

V gene TRBV5-1 combines with J gene TRBJ2-1; D is tentatively TRBD1 or TRBD2 (6 bases each). Germline values: CDR1 SGHRS, CDR2 YFSETQ. This CDR3 has 15 residues. V lost 0 bases and J lost 8, with 15 bases in between. The CDR3 spells CASSLAGVRGDEQFF. The CDR3, as DNA: TGCGCCAGCAGCTTGGCCGGGGTGAGGGGGGATGAGCAGTTCTTC.

On this clonotype itself: Its ends do not fully match the called genes, so a read error is possible. The J gene is TRBJ2-3, the V gene TRBV12-3 or TRBV12-4; D remains unclear. The CDR3 is 16 amino acids. The CDR3 DNA reads as TGTGCCAGCAGTTTAGTAGGACGAGTCACCGCAGATGCGCAGTATTTT. The encoded protein is CASSLVGRVTADAQYF.

The chain joins TRBV6-1 to TRBJ1-2, with D possibly matching TRBD1 (6 bases). V dropped 10 bases and J dropped 2 bases, with 17 bases sitting between them. Germline-derived CDR1 and CDR2 are MNHNS and SASEGT. The CDR3 extends over 14 amino acids. CDR3 nucleotides: TGTGCCATCAACCCAACGGGGGGCAACTATGGCTACACCTTC. Amino acid sequence: CAINPTGGNYGYTF.

The chain links TRBV15 to TRBJ2-4, with D uncertain. Germline V gene data show CDR1 as LNHNV and CDR2 as YYDKDF (reference sequence). The CDR3 covers 12 residues. The V end was cut by 0 bases, the J end by 9 bases, with 6 bases between. Written as DNA, the CDR3 is TGTGCCACCAGCAGAGATGGTGGCATTCAGTACTTC. As protein: CATSRDGGIQYF.

The chain couples TRBV7-9 to TRBJ1-1; 9 bases map to TRBD1. This CDR3 region has 14 residues. Germline V gene data show CDR1 as SEHNR and CDR2 as FQNEAQ (reference sequence). The V and J ends lost 6 bases and 11 bases, in that order; junction bases with no gene match: 13. CDR3 sequence reads: CASSQTGGRGDAFF. CDR3 nucleotides: TGTGCCAGCAGTCAAACAGGGGGCCGGGGGGATGCTTTCTTT.

V and J are TRBV5-1 and TRBJ2-7; no definite D call. Deletions cut 0 bases from V and 2 bases from J, with 9 bases between. The CDR3 consists of 14 residues. CDR1 is SGHRS and CDR2 is YFSETQ in the germline V gene. The CDR3 sequence is CASSLEVPTYEQYF. The CDR3 DNA reads as TGCGCCAGCAGCTTGGAGGTCCCCACCTACGAGCAGTACTTC.

About this clonotype itself: A read error may produce the germline difference seen at one junction end. The rearrangement links TRBV11-2 to TRBJ2-2, with TRBD1 matching over 9 bases. This CDR3 has 15 residues. Germline values: CDR1 SGHAT, CDR2 FQNNGV. DNA of the CDR3: TGTGCCAGCACCCGCGACAGGGGGAACACCGGGGAGCGGTTTTTT. It codes for CASTRDRGNTGERFF.

Points on this clonotype: A single base separates this from a much larger clone, so it may be a read error. The V call is TRBV30, the J call TRBJ2-7; D gene uncertain. The V gene's germline CDR1 is GTSNPN and CDR2 SVGIG (reference sequence). The CDR3 is 11 amino acids. Trimming removed 2 bases from V and 4 bases from J, with 6 bases in between. As DNA, the CDR3 is TGTGCCTGGAGTCCCCGGTACGAGCAGTACTTC. This codes for CAWSPRYEQYF.

This sequence joins TRBV20-1 and TRBJ1-5; D possibly corresponds to TRBD1 (5 bases). CDR1 is DFQATT and CDR2 is SNEGSKA in the germline V gene (reference sequence). The CDR3 is 14 residues long. Trimming removed 3 bases from V and 1 base from J, with 10 bases in between. The CDR3, as DNA: TGCAGTGCTAGGGGACTGACCAGCAATCAGCCCCAGCATTTT. The encoded protein is CSARGLTSNQPQHF.

The V call is TRBV6-5, the J call TRBJ2-3; 7 bases fit TRBD2. Trimming removed 5 bases from V and 6 bases from J; junction bases left unmatched: 8. The CDR3 has 14 amino acids. The V gene's germline CDR1 is MNHEY and CDR2 SVGAGI. The CDR3 region is CASSERDPQDTQYF. The DNA for the CDR3 is TGTGCCAGCAGTGAGCGGGATCCGCAGGATACGCAGTATTTT.

In the case of this clonotype: A much larger clone lies one base from this, so it may be a read error. The chain links TRBV4-1 to TRBJ2-7; D unclear. Looked up from germline, CDR1 is MGHRA and CDR2 is YSYEKL. The CDR3 sequence is 15 residues long. V lost 4 bases and J lost 7, with 20 bases in between. CDR3 in DNA: TGCGCCAGCAGCCTAGTCAGGTCCCTGGGTTTTGAGCAGTACTTC. Translated, it gives CASSLVRSLGFEQYF.

This clonotype appeared a few times. The J gene is TRBJ2-3, the V gene TRBV5-1; TRBD1 or TRBD2 may be the D gene (6 bases each). The CDR3 loop spans 16 amino acids. Trimming cost V 3 bases and J 0 bases, with 14 bases left between them. The germline V gene encodes CDR1 SGHRS and CDR2 YFSETQ. The CDR3 is CASSSGAGSSTDTQYF. CDR3 nucleotide sequence: TGCGCCAGCAGCTCGGGGGCAGGGTCCAGCACAGATACGCAGTATTTT.

This clonotype was detected only a few times. This chain links TRBV20-1 with TRBJ1-1; D is ambiguous. Germline lookup yields CDR1 DFQATT and CDR2 SNEGSKA (reference sequence). The CDR3 runs 9 residues. This chain's CDR3 is CSPGPEAFF. The CDR3 coding sequence is TGCAGCCCCGGGCCCGAGGCTTTCTTT.

Comment on this clonotype: One base away lies a much larger clone, so this may be a sequencing read error. V gene TRBV14 combines with J gene TRBJ2-3; the D gene is possibly TRBD2 (6 bases). This CDR3 is built from 15 residues. Germline lookup yields CDR1 SGHDN and CDR2 FVKESK. As DNA, the CDR3 is TGTGCCGGCAGCCGGTCGGGACTCTTTGGGGAAACGCAGTATTTT. It translates to CAGSRSGLFGETQYF.

This clonotype was detected many times. This chain connects TRBV18 to TRBJ1-4, with a tentative D call TRBD1 (6 bases). The CDR3 is 17 amino acids. The germline V gene has CDR1 KGHSH and CDR2 LQKENI. With 1 base removed from V and 3 bases from J, the gap between germline ends came to 15 bases. The CDR3 nucleotides are TGTGCCAGCTCACCACGGAATCAGGGGATGGCTAATGAAAAACTGTTTTTT. Translated, it gives CASSPRNQGMANEKLFF.

Points on this clonotype: This may arise from a read error, as a much more abundant clone is one base away. The chain recombines TRBV13 with TRBJ2-5, with D possibly being TRBD2 (5 bases). V lost 0 bases, J lost 11 bases, and 16 bases lay in between. The germline V gene encodes CDR1 PRHDT and CDR2 FYEKMQ (reference sequence). This CDR3 comprises 14 residues. The DNA of the CDR3 is TGTGCCAGCAGCTTAGGCCCCCGGAGGAATGAGCAGTACTTC. Its translation is CASSLGPRRNEQYF.

V and J are TRBV6-5 and TRBJ1-2, with 8 positions matching TRBD1. This CDR3 has 18 residues. Germline-derived CDR1 and CDR2 are MNHEY and SVGAGI. With 0 bases clipped from V and 4 bases from J, the junction kept 13 bases outside the gene matches. The chain's CDR3 is CASSYSRGQGQGVYGYTF. Written as DNA, the CDR3 is TGTGCCAGCAGTTACTCCCGAGGACAAGGACAGGGTGTCTATGGCTACACCTTC.